This T cell receptor beta chain was identified in a study of graft-versus-host responses after intestinal transplantation (dated by TCRdb to the early 2020s). The study in broad terms: The transplants that recipients received were multivisceral, liver-intestinal, or isolated intestinal. Anti-thymocyte globulin induction was given to all recipients, followed by maintenance tacrolimus and steroids for approximately 3 years. The cohort enrolled under 30 intestinal transplant recipients, one of whom was a retransplant, and a few patients without pretransplant specimens were excluded. Instead of going to the commercial service, samples from a few later patients were sequenced in-house on an Illumina MiSeq and processed with MiXCR. Alloreactive clones were identified by sequencing pre-transplant mixed lymphocyte reaction products and comparing these products with unstimulated pre-transplant donor and recipient T cells. After intestinal transplantation, graft-versus-host and host-versus-graft alloreactive T cell clones were followed in the graft, circulation and bone marrow using bulk TCR-beta CDR3 sequencing. Donor T cell macrochimerism was defined as a peak of at least 4% donor T cells among recipient peripheral blood mononuclear cells. Summary of the overall study and its limitations: Early after transplant, declines in HvG clones were associated with peak levels of circulating GvH clones. The conclusions were limited by the relatively low number and heterogeneity of the intestinal transplant patients. GvH clones were detected in recipient bone marrow, and some of these GvH clones were observed earlier in ileal mucosa or blood, consistent with an intestinal mucosal origin. High GvH to HvG T cell clonal ratios were observed in the allografts of patients with donor T cell macrochimerism.

Library preparation employed the immunoSEQ multiplex PCR assay. For most patients, genomic DNA was subjected to high-throughput TCR-beta CDR3 sequencing by Adaptive Biotechnologies. Per the original workflow: TCR sequencing data were retrieved from Adaptive's ImmunoSEQ software for 15 to 20 patients, whereas a few other patients were processed with MiXCR and VDJtools. CDR3 nucleotide sequences shared by donor and recipient were removed because the origin of these sequences could not be assigned. To count as alloreactive, a clone needed at least 2-fold expansion over unstimulated cells and a minimum CFSE-low frequency of 0.002% (template counts) or 0.001% (read counts). A clone was considered mappable if detected in the sequenced pre-transplant spleen, lymph node, or MLR CFSE-low populations of the donor or recipient. The cumulative frequency of alloreactive clones was calculated as a percentage of all sequences, weighted by copy number. As stored in TCRdb, this immuneACCESS dataset retains in-frame rearrangements with V and J assigned. A fraction of the clones does not appear; measured against another copy, unresolved V genes explain less than half of the discrepancy, and the remainder lacks a known reason. V, J and clone size were drawn from that table, and D and trimming were deduced from the DNA. Across this sample there are 45,000 to 50,000 clones, with just under 95% seen only once. 4.5% to 7.5% of the sample is in the top ten clones.

Concerning this clone itself: Its antigen is unknown. Base qualities are not recorded, but no much larger clone differs from it by a single base.

Blood samples were collected up to 4 times in the first month after transplant and then at least monthly when available. The CDR3 measures 13 amino acids from cysteine to phenylalanine. The sequence is cut down to CDR3 DNA, 39 bases in frame from base 1. V and J are truncated by 7 bases and 2 bases respectively, leaving an intervening sequence of 12 bases. CDR1 is given as SGHAT and CDR2 as FQNNGV, both from the germline V gene. The chain couples TRBV11-2 to TRBJ2-7; TRBD2 is possibly the D segment (6 matching bases). The TCR comes from a human patient who received an intestinal transplant, so some T cells may come from the graft donor. The sequenced sample was PBMCs, obtained 750 to 800 days after a first intestinal transplant, on the day of a second. The DNA is as follows: TGTGCCAGCACCCCGGGGAGGACCTACGAGCAGTACTTC. Its protein reads: CASTPGRTYEQYF.